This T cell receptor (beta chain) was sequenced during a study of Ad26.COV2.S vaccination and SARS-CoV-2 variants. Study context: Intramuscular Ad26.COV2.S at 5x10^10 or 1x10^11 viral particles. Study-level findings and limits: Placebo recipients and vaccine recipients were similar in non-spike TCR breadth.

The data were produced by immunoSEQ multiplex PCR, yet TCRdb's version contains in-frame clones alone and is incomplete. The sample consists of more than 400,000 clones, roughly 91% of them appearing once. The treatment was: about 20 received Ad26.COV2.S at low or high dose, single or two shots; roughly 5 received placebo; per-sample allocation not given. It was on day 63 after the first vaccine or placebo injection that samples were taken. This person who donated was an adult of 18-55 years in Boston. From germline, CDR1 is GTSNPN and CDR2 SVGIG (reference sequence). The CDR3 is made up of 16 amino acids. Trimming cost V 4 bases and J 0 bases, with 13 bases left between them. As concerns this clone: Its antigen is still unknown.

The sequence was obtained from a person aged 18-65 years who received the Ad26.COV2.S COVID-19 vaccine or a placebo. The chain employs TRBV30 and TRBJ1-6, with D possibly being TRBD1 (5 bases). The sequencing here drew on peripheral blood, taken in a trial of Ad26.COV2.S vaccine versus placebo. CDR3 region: CAWTRQQSSYNSPLHF. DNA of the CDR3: TGTGCCTGGACCAGACAGCAGAGCTCCTATAATTCACCCCTCCACTTT.